This T cell receptor beta chain was recorded in a study of cytotoxic CD8 clonotypes in ibrutinib-treated CLL. The study, taken as a whole, reports: Public clonotypes occurred uncommonly; on treatment, they contracted or remained stable. Clonality correlated strongly with circulating CD8+ T cells and exceeded age-matched healthy donors at baseline.

Investigators sourced 1.5 to 2 micrograms of genomic DNA from cryopreserved PBMCs for TCR beta libraries. Points on this clone: Antigen: not known.

A 1 in 200,000 to 1 in 1 million T cell depth was the sequencing target. Measured with immunoSEQ multiplex PCR; TCRdb has only the in-frame clones, and not every one. The table lists hundreds of thousands of clones, more than 65% of them singletons. The sequence came from a human donor with chronic lymphocytic leukemia. The input for sequencing was PBMCs, taken before ibrutinib treatment.

The CDR3 is CASSRETGSYGNTIYF. CDR3 nucleotides: TGTGCCAGCAGCCGGGAGACAGGGTCGTATGGAAACACCATATATTTT. This sequence joins TRBV7-8 and TRBJ1-3; the match to TRBD1 covers 7 bases. The CDR3 has 16 residues. CDR1 is SGHVS, CDR2 FQNEAQ, per germline. V lost 5 bases to trimming and J lost 3 bases; unmatched junction nucleotides: 10.